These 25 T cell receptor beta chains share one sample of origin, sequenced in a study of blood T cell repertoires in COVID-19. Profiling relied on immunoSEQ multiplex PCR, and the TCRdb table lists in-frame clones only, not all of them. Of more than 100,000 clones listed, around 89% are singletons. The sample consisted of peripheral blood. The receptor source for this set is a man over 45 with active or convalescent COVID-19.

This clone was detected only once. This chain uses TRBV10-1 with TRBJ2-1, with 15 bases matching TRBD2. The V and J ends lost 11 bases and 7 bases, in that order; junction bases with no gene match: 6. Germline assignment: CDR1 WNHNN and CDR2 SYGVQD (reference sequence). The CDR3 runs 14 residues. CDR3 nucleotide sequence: TGCGCCGGACTAGCGGGAGGGCCAGAAAATGAGCAGTTCTTC. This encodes CAGLAGGPENEQFF.

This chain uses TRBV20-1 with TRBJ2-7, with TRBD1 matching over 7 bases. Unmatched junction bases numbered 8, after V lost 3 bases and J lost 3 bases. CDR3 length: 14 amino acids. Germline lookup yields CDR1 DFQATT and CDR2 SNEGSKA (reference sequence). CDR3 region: CSASFPGQNYEQYF. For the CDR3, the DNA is TGCAGTGCTAGTTTCCCGGGACAGAACTACGAGCAGTACTTC.

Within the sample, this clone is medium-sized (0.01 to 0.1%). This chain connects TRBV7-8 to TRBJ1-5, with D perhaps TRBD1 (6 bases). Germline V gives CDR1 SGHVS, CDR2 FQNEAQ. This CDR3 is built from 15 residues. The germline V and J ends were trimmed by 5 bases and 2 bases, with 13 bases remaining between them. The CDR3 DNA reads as TGTGCCAGCAGCGAAACACAGGGCGGCAATCAGCCCCAGCATTTT. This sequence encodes CASSETQGGNQPQHF.

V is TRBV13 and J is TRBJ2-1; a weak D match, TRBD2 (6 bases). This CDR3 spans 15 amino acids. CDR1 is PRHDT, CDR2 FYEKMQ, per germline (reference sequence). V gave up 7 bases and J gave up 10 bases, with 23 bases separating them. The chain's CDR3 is CASTHSTVGEDEQFF. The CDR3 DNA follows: TGTGCCAGCACCCATAGTACTGTTGGGGAGGACGAGCAGTTCTTC.

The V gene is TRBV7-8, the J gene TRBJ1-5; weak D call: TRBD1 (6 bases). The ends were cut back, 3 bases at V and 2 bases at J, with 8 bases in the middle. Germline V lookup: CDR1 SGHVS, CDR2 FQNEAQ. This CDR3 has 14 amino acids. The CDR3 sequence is CASSFRGGNQPQHF. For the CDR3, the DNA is TGTGCCAGCAGCTTCAGGGGTGGCAATCAGCCCCAGCATTTT.

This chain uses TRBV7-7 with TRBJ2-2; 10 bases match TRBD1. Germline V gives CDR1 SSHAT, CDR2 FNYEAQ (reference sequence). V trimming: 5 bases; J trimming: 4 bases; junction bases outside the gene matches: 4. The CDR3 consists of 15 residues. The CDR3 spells CASSRDRGGTGELFF. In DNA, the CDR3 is TGTGCCAGCAGCCGGGACAGGGGCGGCACCGGGGAGCTGTTTTTT.

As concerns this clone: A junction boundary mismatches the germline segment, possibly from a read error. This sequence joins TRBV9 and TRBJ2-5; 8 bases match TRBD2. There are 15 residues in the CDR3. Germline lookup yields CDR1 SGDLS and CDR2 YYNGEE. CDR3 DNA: TGTCCCAGCCGCGTAGCCGGGGCGGGGGGAGAGACCCAGTACTTC. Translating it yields CPSRVAGAGGETQYF.

The DNA of the CDR3 is TGTGCCAGCAGCTTAGATCTTGGTGGGGCGCGGAGCACAGATACGCAGTATTTT. This gives the protein CASSLDLGGARSTDTQYF. The rearrangement uses TRBV11-2 and TRBJ2-3, with a tentative D call TRBD1 (5 bases). The CDR3 sequence is 18 residues long. With 0 bases removed from V and 0 bases from J, the gap between germline ends came to 16 bases. Germline V gene sequence: CDR1 SGHAT, CDR2 FQNNGV.

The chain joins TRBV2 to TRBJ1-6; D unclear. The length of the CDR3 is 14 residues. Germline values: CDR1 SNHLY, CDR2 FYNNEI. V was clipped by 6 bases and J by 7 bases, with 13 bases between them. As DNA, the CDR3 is TGTGCCAGCAGGACGATGACGGGAAATTCACCCCTCCACTTT. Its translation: CASRTMTGNSPLHF. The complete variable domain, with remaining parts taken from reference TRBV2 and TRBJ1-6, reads EPEVTQTPSHQVTQMGQEVILRCVPISNHLYFYWYRQILGQKVEFLVSFYNNEISEKSEIFDDQFSVERPDGSNFTLKIRSTKLEDSAMYFCASRTMTGNSPLHFGNGTRLTVT.

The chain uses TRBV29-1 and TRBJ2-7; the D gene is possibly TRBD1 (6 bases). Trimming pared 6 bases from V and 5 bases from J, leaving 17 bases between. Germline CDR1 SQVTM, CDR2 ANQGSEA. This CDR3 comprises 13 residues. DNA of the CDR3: TGCAGCGTCGCCGCACCACAGGGTCACGAGCAGTACTTC. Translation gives CSVAAPQGHEQYF.

The CDR3: CASASGPADTQYF. CDR3 bases: TGTGCCAGTGCGAGCGGTCCCGCAGATACGCAGTATTTT. The chain couples TRBV19 to TRBJ2-3; possibly TRBD2 for D (5 bases). V was shortened by 8 bases and J by 4 bases, with 13 bases between the two germline ends. This CDR3 has 13 amino acids. Germline V CDR1 and CDR2: LNHDA, SQIVND (reference sequence).

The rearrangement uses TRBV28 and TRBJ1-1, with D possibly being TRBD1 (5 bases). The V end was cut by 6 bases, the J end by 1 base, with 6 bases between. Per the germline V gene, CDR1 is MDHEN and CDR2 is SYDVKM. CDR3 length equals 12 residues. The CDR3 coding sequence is TGTGCCAGCAGCACAGGGAACACTGAAGCTTTCTTT. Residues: CASSTGNTEAFF.

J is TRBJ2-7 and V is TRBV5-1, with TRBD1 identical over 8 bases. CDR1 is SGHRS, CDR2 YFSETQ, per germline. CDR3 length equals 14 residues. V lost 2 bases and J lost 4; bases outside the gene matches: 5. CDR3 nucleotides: TGCGCCAGCAGCTTCGGGACAGGTTTTTACGAGCAGTACTTC. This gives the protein CASSFGTGFYEQYF.

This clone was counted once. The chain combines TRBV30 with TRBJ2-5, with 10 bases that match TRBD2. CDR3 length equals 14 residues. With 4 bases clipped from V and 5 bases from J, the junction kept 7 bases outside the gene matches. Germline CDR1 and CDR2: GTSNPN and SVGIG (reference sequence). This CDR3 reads CAWNPSGSSETQYF. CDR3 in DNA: TGTGCCTGGAACCCTAGCGGGAGTTCGGAGACCCAGTACTTC.

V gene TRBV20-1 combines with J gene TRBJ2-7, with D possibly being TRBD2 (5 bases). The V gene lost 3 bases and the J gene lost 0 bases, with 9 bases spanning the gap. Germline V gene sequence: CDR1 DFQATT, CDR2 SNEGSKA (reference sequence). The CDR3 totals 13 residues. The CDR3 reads CSASGGSSYEQYF. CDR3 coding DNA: TGCAGTGCTAGTGGTGGGAGCTCCTACGAGCAGTACTTC.

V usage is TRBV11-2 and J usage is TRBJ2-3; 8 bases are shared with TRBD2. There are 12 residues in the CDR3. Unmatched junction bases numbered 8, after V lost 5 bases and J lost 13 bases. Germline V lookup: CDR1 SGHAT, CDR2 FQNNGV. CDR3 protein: CASSLGGLVEYF. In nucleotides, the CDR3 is TGTGCCAGCAGCCTAGGGGGACTAGTAGAGTATTTT.

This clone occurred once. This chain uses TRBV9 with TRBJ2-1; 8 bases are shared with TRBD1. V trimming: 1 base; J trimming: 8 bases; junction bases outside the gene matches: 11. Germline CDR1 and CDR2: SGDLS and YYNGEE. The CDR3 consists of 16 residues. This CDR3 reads CASSVFPGGIFHEQFF. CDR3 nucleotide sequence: TGTGCCAGCAGCGTATTCCCAGGGGGCATATTTCATGAGCAGTTCTTC.

The CDR3 here is CASTPGTGTYGYTF. The CDR3 nucleotides are TGTGCCAGCACCCCTGGGACAGGGACCTATGGCTACACCTTC. The chain links TRBV6-5 to TRBJ1-2; 9 bases agree with TRBD1. Per germline, CDR1 MNHEY and CDR2 SVGAGI. With 7 bases clipped from V and 4 bases from J, the junction kept 7 bases outside the gene matches. The length of the CDR3 is 14 residues.

In nucleotides, the CDR3 is TGTGCCAGTAGCCAAAGGACAGCCAACACCGGGGAGCTGTTTTTT. Translated: CASSQRTANTGELFF. V usage is TRBV19 and J usage is TRBJ2-2; D perhaps matches TRBD1 (6 bases). V lost 6 bases and J 2 bases, leaving 13 bases between the germline ends. Looked up from germline, CDR1 is LNHDA and CDR2 is SQIVND (reference sequence). This CDR3 has 15 residues.

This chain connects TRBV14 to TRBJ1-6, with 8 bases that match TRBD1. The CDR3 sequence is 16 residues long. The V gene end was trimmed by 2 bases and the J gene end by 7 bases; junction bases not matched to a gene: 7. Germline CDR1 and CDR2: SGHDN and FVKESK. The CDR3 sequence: CASSQITGGENSPLHF. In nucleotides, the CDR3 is TGTGCCAGCAGCCAAATCACAGGGGGTGAAAATTCACCCCTCCACTTT.

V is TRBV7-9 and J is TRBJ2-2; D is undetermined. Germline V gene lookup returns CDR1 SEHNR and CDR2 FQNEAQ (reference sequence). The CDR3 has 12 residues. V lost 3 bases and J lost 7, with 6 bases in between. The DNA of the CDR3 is TGTGCCAGCAGCTTGTCCGGCGGGGAGCTGTTTTTT. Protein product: CASSLSGGELFF.

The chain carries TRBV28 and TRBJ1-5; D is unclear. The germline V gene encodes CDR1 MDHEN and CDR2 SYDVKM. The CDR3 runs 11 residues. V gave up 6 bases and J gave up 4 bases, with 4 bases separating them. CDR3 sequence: CASRQNQPQHF. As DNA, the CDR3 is TGTGCCAGCAGACAAAATCAGCCCCAGCATTTT.

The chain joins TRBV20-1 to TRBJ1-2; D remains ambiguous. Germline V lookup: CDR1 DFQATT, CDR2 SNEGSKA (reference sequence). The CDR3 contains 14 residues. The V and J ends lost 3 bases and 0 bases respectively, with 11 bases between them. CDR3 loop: CSASQSKSNYGYTF. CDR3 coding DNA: TGCAGTGCTAGTCAAAGCAAATCTAACTATGGCTACACCTTC.

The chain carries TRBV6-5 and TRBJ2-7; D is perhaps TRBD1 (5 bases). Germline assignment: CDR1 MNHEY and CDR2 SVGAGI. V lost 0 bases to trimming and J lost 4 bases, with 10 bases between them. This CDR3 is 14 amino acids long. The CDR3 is CASSYSQQGYEQYF. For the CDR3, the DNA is TGTGCCAGCAGTTACTCGCAGCAGGGTTACGAGCAGTACTTC.

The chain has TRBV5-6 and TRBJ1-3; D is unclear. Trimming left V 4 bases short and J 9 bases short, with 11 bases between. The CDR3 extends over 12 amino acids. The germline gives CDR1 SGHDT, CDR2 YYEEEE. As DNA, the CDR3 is TGTGCCAGCAGCCTGGGCGGGAGCACCATATATTTT. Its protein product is CASSLGGSTIYF.